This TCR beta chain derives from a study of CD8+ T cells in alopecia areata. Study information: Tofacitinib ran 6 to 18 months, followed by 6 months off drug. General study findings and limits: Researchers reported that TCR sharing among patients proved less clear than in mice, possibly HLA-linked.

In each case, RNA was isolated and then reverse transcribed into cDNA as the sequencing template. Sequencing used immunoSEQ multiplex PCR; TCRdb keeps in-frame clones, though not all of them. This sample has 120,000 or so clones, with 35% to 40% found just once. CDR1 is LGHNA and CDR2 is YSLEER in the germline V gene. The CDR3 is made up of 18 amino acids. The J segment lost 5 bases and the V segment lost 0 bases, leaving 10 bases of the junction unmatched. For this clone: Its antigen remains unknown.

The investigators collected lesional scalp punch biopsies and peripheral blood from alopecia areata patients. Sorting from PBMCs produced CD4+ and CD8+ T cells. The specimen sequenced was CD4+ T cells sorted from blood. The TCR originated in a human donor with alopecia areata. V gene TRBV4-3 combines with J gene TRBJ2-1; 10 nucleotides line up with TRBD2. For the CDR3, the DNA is TGCGCCAGCAGCCAAGATCCCTTTCTAGCGGGGGTAAACAATGAGCAGTTCTTC. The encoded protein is CASSQDPFLAGVNNEQFF.